Listed here is a single T cell receptor beta chain. The data originate from a study of blood T cell repertoires in COVID-19. Study overall: COVID-19 samples from acute and convalescent phases originated in the United States, Italy and Spain. T cells, B-cell-depleted T cells, or PBMCs provided the cDNA or gDNA that served as material.

Some clones are missing from TCRdb's copy, which holds only in-frame ones; the method was immunoSEQ multiplex PCR. The data show 200,000 to 250,000 clones, with 90% seen just once and about 14% held by the top ten. During the 2 weeks before they entered the study, exposed participants had met someone with a PCR-confirmed or clinician-diagnosed COVID-19 case. The length of the CDR3 is 20 residues. The V and J ends lost 0 bases and 0 bases, in that order; junction bases with no gene match: 14. The germline V gene has CDR1 ENHRY and CDR2 SYGVKD. The sample comprised PBMCs or T cells enriched from blood (not recorded which). The chain has TRBV10-3 and TRBJ2-3, with 8 bases aligning to TRBD2. This TCR came from a young man who had been exposed to COVID-19. The CDR3 reads CAISESYAGGPSVSTDTQYF. In nucleotides, the CDR3 is TGTGCCATCAGTGAGTCGTATGCGGGGGGACCTTCCGTTAGCACAGATACGCAGTATTTT.